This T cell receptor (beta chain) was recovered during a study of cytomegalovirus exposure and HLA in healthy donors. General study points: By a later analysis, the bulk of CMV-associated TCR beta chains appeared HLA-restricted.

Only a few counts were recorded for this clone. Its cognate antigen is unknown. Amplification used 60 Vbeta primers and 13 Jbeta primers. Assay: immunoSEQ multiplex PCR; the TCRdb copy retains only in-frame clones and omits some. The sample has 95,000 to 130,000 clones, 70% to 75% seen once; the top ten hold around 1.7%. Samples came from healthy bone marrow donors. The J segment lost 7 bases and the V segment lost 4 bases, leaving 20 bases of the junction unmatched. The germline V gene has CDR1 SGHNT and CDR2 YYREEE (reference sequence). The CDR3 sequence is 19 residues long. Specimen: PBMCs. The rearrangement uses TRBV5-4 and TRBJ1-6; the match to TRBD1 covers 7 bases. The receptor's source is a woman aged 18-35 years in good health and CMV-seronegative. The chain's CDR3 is CASSTGQVARPTGNSPLHF. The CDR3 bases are TGTGCCAGCAGCACCGGACAGGTTGCTCGTCCGACGGGGAATTCACCCCTCCACTTT.